The clone carrying this TCR beta chain is labeled as medium-sized. Its target is unknown. This CDR3 has 14 amino acids. The V end was cut by 2 bases, the J end by 4 bases, with 11 bases between. CDR1 is ENHRY and CDR2 is SYGVKD in the germline V gene. This record comes from a study of liver allograft versus peripheral blood T cells. In the study overall: In transplanted livers, T cell receptor repertoires were compared with those found in the recipients' peripheral blood.

Study-level results: Repertoires of T cell receptors that resided inside liver allografts reportedly differed from those in peripheral blood.

Each CDR3 protein is one row after TCRdb ran MiXCR on the reads. This sample carries some 12,000 distinct CDR3 sequences, 20% to 25% of them seen once, and the ten largest clones take roughly 1.5%. The receptor's source is a human patient who had a liver transplant. The graft donor may have contributed some T cells. This sequence joins TRBV10-3 and TRBJ1-2; possible D gene TRBD1, 6 bases. The CDR3 sequence: CAISEQGLIYGYTF. In DNA form, the CDR3 reads TGTGCCATCAGTGAGCAGGGGTTAATCTATGGCTACACCTTC.